This T cell receptor (beta chain) is from a study of blood T cell repertoires in COVID-19. Study information: The United States, Italy and Spain were the sources of the acute and convalescent COVID-19 samples. T cells, B-cell-depleted T cells, or PBMCs supplied cDNA or gDNA.

Germline loops: CDR1 SGDLS, CDR2 YYNGEE. V trimming: 3 bases; J trimming: 5 bases; junction bases outside the gene matches: 6. The CDR3 has 14 amino acids. In Seattle, patients joined the study during active infection and were tracked longitudinally. Sequencing used immunoSEQ multiplex PCR; TCRdb keeps in-frame clones, though not all of them. Of approximately 160,000 clones in the sample, over 85% were seen once. The source is a woman aged 55-70 years with COVID-19, enrolled during active disease. Specimen: peripheral blood. The genes are TRBV9 and TRBJ2-5, with TRBD1 identical over 8 bases. The CDR3 reads CASSARGLHETQYF. Written as DNA, the CDR3 is TGTGCCAGCAGCGCCAGGGGGCTACACGAGACCCAGTACTTC.